This is a list of T cell receptor beta chains from one sample in a study of graft-versus-host responses after intestinal transplantation. Generated by immunoSEQ multiplex PCR, the TCRdb table keeps only in-frame clones and is missing some. The table includes about 54,000 clones, 75% to 95% detected once. Sequences were derived from PBMCs, sampled 662 days after intestinal transplant. The origin of the receptors is a human patient who received an intestinal transplant, so some T cells may come from the graft donor. Each CDR3 is given with its conserved first and last residue. D genes are given only for firm matches. Part of the rows lack a size; the others show once, few, many or a class for expanded clones.

V	length	J	size	D	CDR3	DNA
TRBV4-2	14	TRBJ1-2	-	-	CASSQDITVYGYTF	TGTGCCAGCAGCCAAGACATCACAGTCTATGGCTACACCTTC
TRBV7-5	14	TRBJ1-1	-	-	CASSHGGTRAEAFF	TGTGCCAGCAGCCATGGCGGGACTAGAGCTGAAGCTTTCTTT
TRBV2	17	TRBJ1-2	-	-	CASTGRGFDGLGYGYTF	TGTGCCAGCACCGGACGGGGTTTTGACGGGCTTGGGTATGGCTACACCTTC
TRBV11-2	15	TRBJ2-1	once	-	CASTKTYPNGNEQFF	TGTGCCAGCACGAAAACCTATCCTAATGGCAATGAGCAGTTCTTC
TRBV6-4	15	TRBJ2-3	-	TRBD2	CASSGTSGGTDTQYF	TGTGCCAGCAGTGGGACTAGCGGGGGCACAGATACGCAGTATTTT
TRBV11-2	14	TRBJ2-1	-	-	CASSPGLGPNEQFF	TGTGCCAGCAGCCCTGGACTGGGGCCGAATGAGCAGTTCTTC
TRBV5-1	19	TRBJ1-5	-	-	CASSLVPSRPGDSNQPQHF	TGCGCCAGCAGCTTGGTACCGTCGAGGCCAGGGGATAGCAATCAGCCCCAGCATTTT
TRBV4-2	16	TRBJ2-6	-	-	CASMGTGSFGANVLTF	TGTGCCAGCATGGGGACCGGAAGTTTTGGGGCCAACGTCCTGACTTTC
TRBV5-4	15	TRBJ1-2	-	TRBD1	CASSLVFGTVKSYTF	TGTGCCAGCAGCTTGGTTTTTGGGACAGTGAAAAGCTACACCTTC
TRBV7-8	17	TRBJ1-6	-	TRBD1	CASSLGQDRVKNSPLHF	TGTGCCAGCAGCTTAGGCCAGGACAGGGTCAAAAATTCACCCCTCCACTTT
TRBV7-8	13	TRBJ2-7	-	-	CASSRVGDYEQYF	TGTGCCAGCAGCCGTGTCGGGGACTACGAGCAGTACTTC
TRBV6-5	13	TRBJ1-1	-	TRBD1	CASSYTGDTEAFF	TGTGCCAGCAGTTATACAGGGGACACTGAAGCTTTCTTT
TRBV7-9	16	TRBJ2-7	-	TRBD2	CASSPGLAGGSYEQYF	TGTGCCAGCAGCCCGGGCCTAGCGGGGGGATCCTACGAGCAGTACTTC
TRBV4-1	13	TRBJ2-4	-	-	CASSQETKNIQYF	TGCGCCAGCAGCCAAGAAACCAAAAACATTCAGTACTTC
TRBV28	14	TRBJ1-6	few	-	CASSSTDLGRPLHF	TGTGCCAGCAGTTCGACCGACCTTGGTCGGCCCCTCCACTTT
TRBV7-9	13	TRBJ1-2	-	-	CASSDRPLDGYTF	TGTGCCAGCAGCGACAGACCTCTCGATGGCTACACCTTC
TRBV19	15	TRBJ2-1	-	TRBD2	CASSIAAGGPDEQFF	TGTGCCAGTAGTATAGCAGCGGGGGGGCCGGATGAGCAGTTCTTC
TRBV7-9	14	TRBJ2-3	-	-	CASSLEVSGDTQYF	TGTGCCAGCAGCTTAGAAGTTAGCGGAGATACGCAGTATTTT
TRBV4-1	13	TRBJ2-7	-	-	CASSHAGDHEQYF	TGCGCCAGCAGCCACGCCGGGGACCACGAGCAGTACTTC
TRBV27	13	TRBJ2-3	-	-	CASSWRSTDTQYF	TGTGCCAGCAGTTGGCGGAGCACAGATACGCAGTATTTT
TRBV7-9	13	TRBJ2-1	-	-	CASSLVSYNEQFF	TGTGCCAGCAGCTTGGTCTCTTACAATGAGCAGTTCTTC
TRBV30	15	TRBJ1-5	-	TRBD1	CAWSGDRGNNQPQHF	TGTGCCTGGAGTGGGGACAGGGGCAACAATCAGCCCCAGCATTTT
TRBV15	15	TRBJ1-4	-	TRBD1	CATSRAGTAYEELFF	TGTGCCACCAGCAGAGCCGGGACAGCCTATGAGGAACTGTTTTTT
TRBV29-1	13	TRBJ1-2	-	TRBD1	CSVDTGTGIGYTF	TGCAGCGTTGATACTGGGACAGGGATCGGCTACACCTTC
TRBV6-6	14	TRBJ2-7	-	TRBD1	CASSYLTGYGEQYF	TGTGCCAGCAGTTACTTGACAGGGTATGGCGAGCAGTACTTC
TRBV7-9	16	TRBJ1-1	once	TRBD1	CASSPHRGLMNTEAFF	TGTGCCAGCAGCCCACACAGGGGGCTGATGAACACTGAAGCTTTCTTT
TRBV18	16	TRBJ1-1	-	-	CASSPSTTGMNTEAFF	TGTGCCAGCTCACCCTCTACGACGGGGATGAACACTGAAGCTTTCTTT
TRBV4-1	15	TRBJ2-7	once	-	CASRARTGPSYEQYF	TGCGCCAGCAGGGCAAGGACGGGCCCCTCCTACGAGCAGTACTTC
TRBV19	13	TRBJ1-2	-	-	CASSIGLPFGHTF	TGTGCCAGTAGTATCGGGCTCCCTTTCGGCCACACCTTC
TRBV5-1	14	TRBJ1-1	once	-	CASSSAQGNTEAFF	TGCGCCAGCAGCTCCGCACAAGGGAACACTGAAGCTTTCTTT
TRBV6-1	13	TRBJ1-1	-	-	CASSVGGDTEAFF	TGTGCCAGCAGTGTCGGGGGAGACACTGAAGCTTTCTTT
TRBV4-1	14	TRBJ1-5	-	-	CASSQGGSNQPQHF	TGCGCCAGCAGCCAAGGGGGTAGCAATCAGCCCCAGCATTTT
TRBV19	12	TRBJ2-1	-	-	CASSLGPREQFF	TGTGCCAGTAGTCTAGGACCTAGGGAGCAGTTCTTC
TRBV29-1	13	TRBJ2-7	-	-	CSAQTGHHLEQYF	TGCAGCGCCCAGACGGGACACCACCTTGAGCAGTACTTC
TRBV30	13	TRBJ1-3	-	-	CAWSGLSGNTIYF	TGTGCCTGGAGCGGACTCTCTGGAAACACCATATATTTT
TRBV30	12	TRBJ2-2	-	-	CAWMEGAGELFF	TGTGCCTGGATGGAAGGAGCCGGGGAGCTGTTTTTT
TRBV6-5	15	TRBJ2-1	once	TRBD2	CASSFIAGGQNEQFF	TGTGCCAGCAGTTTTATAGCGGGGGGGCAAAATGAGCAGTTCTTC
TRBV4-1	16	TRBJ2-3	-	-	CASSQVADRRTDTQYF	TGCGCCAGCAGCCAAGTCGCGGACCGCCGTACAGATACGCAGTATTTT
TRBV6-1	13	TRBJ1-5	-	-	CASSEARAQPQHF	TGTGCCAGCAGTGAAGCGCGGGCTCAGCCCCAGCATTTT
TRBV5-1	14	TRBJ1-4	-	TRBD1	CASSLGQGIEKLFF	TGCGCCAGCAGCTTGGGACAGGGGATCGAAAAACTGTTTTTT
TRBV6-4	14	TRBJ1-2	-	TRBD1	CASSDSSGTDGYTF	TGTGCCAGCAGTGACTCCTCCGGGACAGATGGCTACACCTTC
TRBV18	13	TRBJ1-2	-	-	CASSPQGDSGYTF	TGTGCCAGCTCACCCCAGGGCGACAGTGGCTACACCTTC
TRBV5-6	16	TRBJ2-1	-	-	CASRFLGVSSYNEQFF	TGTGCCAGCAGGTTTCTCGGGGTAAGCTCCTACAATGAGCAGTTCTTC
TRBV19	15	TRBJ1-2	-	TRBD1	CATSDPGGAGPGYTF	TGTGCCACCTCGGACCCAGGGGGCGCCGGACCTGGCTACACCTTC